This T cell receptor (beta chain) was profiled in a study of cytomegalovirus exposure and HLA in healthy donors. Study-wide points: TCR sequences were mostly rare, though some public TCRs occurred in many donors.

The CDR3 consists of 16 residues. Losses at the gene ends were 4 bases for V and 8 bases for J; bases not matched to a gene: 16. Looked up from germline, CDR1 is SGHNT and CDR2 is YYREEE (reference sequence). Note on this clone: The antigen remains unidentified.

It was with 60 Vbeta and 13 Jbeta primers that the PCR ran. Under the authors' procedure: Some 9.9 million of about 80 million unique TCR beta chains were shared, per a later count. Measured with immunoSEQ multiplex PCR; TCRdb has only the in-frame clones, and not every one. The V and J calls and the clone size are those of that table, but D and trimming were determined from the DNA. The sample table sets out 65,000 to 95,000 clones. The TCR originated in a woman aged 60 to 75 in good health and CMV-seronegative. The sample consisted of PBMCs. The chain has TRBV5-4 and TRBJ2-5; 8 positions match TRBD2. This chain's CDR3 is CASSGPGPREGETQYF. The CDR3 DNA reads as TGTGCCAGCAGCGGCCCGGGGCCCCGGGAGGGAGAAACCCAGTACTTC.